This T cell receptor (beta chain) was identified in a study of radiotherapy plus CTLA-4 blockade in lung cancer. General study points: Following radiotherapy plus ipilimumab, tumor-derived TCR clones expanded in the blood. According to reports, early shifts in blood T cell clones, alongside interferon-beta, forecast response most accurately.

Germline lookup yields CDR1 SGHKS and CDR2 YYEKEE (reference sequence). Unmatched junction bases numbered 6, after V lost 3 bases and J lost 0 bases. The CDR3 runs to 16 residues. Concerning this clone itself: The antigen is unknown.

Focal radiation plus CTLA-4 blockade with ipilimumab was administered to patients who had chemo-refractory metastatic non-small-cell lung cancer. TCRdb's copy holds only in-frame clones and misses some; the assay was immunoSEQ multiplex PCR. The sample has 20,000 or so clones; 86% are singletons. This rearrangement joins TRBV5-5 to TRBJ1-2, with 9 positions matching TRBD1. The source of this sequence is a human donor with non-small cell lung cancer whose response to radiotherapy plus ipilimumab could not be evaluated. Sample: peripheral blood, taken from a patient treated with radiotherapy plus ipilimumab. The CDR3 here is CASSWGQGGSNYGYTF. CDR3 DNA: TGTGCCAGCAGCTGGGGACAGGGAGGCTCTAACTATGGCTACACCTTC.